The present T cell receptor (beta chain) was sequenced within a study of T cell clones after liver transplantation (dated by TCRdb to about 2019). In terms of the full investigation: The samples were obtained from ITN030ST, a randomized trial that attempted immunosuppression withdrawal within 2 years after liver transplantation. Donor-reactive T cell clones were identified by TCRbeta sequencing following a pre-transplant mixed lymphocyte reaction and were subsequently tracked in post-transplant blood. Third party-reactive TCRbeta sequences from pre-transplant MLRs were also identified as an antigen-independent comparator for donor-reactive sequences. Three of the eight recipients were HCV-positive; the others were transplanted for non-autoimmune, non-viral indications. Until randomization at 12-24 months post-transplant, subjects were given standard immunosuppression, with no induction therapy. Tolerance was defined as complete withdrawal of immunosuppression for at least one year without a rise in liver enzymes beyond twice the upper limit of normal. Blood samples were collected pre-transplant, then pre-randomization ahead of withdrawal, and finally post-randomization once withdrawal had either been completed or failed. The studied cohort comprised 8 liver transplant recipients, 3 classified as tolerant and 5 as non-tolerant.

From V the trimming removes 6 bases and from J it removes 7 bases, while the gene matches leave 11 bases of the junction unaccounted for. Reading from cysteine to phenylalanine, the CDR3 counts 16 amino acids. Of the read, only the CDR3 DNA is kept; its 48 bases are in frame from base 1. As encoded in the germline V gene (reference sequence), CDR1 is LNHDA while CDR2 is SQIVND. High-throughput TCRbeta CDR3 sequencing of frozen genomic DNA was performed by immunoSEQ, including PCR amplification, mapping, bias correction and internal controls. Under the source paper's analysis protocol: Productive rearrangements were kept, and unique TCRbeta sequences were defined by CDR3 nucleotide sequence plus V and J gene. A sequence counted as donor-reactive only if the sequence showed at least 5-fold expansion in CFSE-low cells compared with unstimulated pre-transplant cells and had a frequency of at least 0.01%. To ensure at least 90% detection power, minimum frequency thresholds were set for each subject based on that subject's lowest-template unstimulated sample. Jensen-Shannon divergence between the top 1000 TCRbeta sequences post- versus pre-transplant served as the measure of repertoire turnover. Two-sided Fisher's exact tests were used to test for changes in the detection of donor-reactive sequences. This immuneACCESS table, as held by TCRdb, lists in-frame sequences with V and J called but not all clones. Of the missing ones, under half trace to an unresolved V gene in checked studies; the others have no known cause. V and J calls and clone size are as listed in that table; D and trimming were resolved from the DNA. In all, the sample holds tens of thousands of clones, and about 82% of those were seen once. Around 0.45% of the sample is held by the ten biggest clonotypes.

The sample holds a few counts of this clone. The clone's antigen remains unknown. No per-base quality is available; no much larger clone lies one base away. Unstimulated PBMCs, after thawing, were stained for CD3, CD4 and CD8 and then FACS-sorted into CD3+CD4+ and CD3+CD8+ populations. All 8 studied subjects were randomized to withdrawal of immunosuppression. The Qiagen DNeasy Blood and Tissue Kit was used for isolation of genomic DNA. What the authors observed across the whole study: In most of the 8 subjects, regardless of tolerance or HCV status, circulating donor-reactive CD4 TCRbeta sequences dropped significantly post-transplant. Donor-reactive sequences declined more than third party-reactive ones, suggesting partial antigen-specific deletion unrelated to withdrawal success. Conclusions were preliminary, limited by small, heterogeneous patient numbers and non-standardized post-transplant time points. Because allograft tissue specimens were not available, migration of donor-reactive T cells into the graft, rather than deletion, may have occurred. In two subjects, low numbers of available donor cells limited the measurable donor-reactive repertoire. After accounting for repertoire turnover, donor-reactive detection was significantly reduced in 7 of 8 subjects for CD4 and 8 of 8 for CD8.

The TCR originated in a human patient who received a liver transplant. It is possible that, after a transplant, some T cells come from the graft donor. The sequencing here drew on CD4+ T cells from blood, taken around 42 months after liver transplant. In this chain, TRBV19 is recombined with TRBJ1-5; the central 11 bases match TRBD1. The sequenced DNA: TGTGCCAGTAGATTACCGGGACAGGGGGAAGGACAGCCCCAGCATTTT. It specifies CASRLPGQGEGQPQHF.